These T cell receptor beta chains were read from a single sample in a study of blood T cell repertoires in COVID-19. TCRdb keeps only in-frame clones here, not all; method: immunoSEQ multiplex PCR. The profile shows 300,000 to 400,000 clones, approximately 91% of them singletons. The sequenced sample was PBMCs or T cells enriched from blood (not recorded which). These receptors all stem from a woman aged 25 to 45 who had been exposed to COVID-19. Both conserved end residues are part of each CDR3. The D gene is left open where the match is weak. The size entry is marked missing in some rows and otherwise reads once, few, many or a size class.

V gene	J gene	clone size	D gene	CDR3 protein	CDR3 DNA
TRBV2	TRBJ1-4	.	TRBD1	CATAGTENEKLFF	TGTGCCACCGCCGGGACAGAGAATGAAAAACTGTTTTTT
TRBV2	TRBJ1-3	.	TRBD1	CASRQDRAGNTIYF	TGTGCCAGCAGGCAAGACAGGGCTGGAAACACCATATATTTT
TRBV6-6	TRBJ2-2	.	TRBD1	CASSYAGTGGTGELFF	TGTGCCAGCAGTTACGCCGGGACAGGGGGAACCGGGGAGCTGTTTTTT
TRBV7-3	TRBJ2-3	.	TRBD2	CASSSRTSGGQADTQYF	TGTGCCAGCAGCTCACGGACTAGCGGGGGCCAGGCAGATACGCAGTATTTT
TRBV7-9	TRBJ1-1	.	TRBD1	CASTPGQGSTEAFF	TGTGCCAGCACTCCGGGACAGGGGAGCACTGAAGCTTTCTTT
TRBV29-1	TRBJ1-2	.	.	CSGYTGKNYGYTF	TGCAGCGGGTACACAGGGAAGAACTATGGCTACACCTTC
TRBV5-1	TRBJ1-4	.	.	CASSQGLIDEKLFF	TGCGCCAGCAGTCAGGGTCTGATCGATGAAAAACTGTTTTTT
TRBV24-1	TRBJ2-1	once	.	CATSDSLSEQFF	TGTGCCACCAGTGATTCCTTGTCGGAGCAGTTCTTC
TRBV10-3	TRBJ2-7	.	TRBD2	CAINLTSGNFVCCEQYF	TGTGCCATCAACTTGACTAGCGGGAACTTTGTATGTTGCGAGCAGTACTTC
TRBV6-5	TRBJ1-3	.	.	CASSYLGTSGNTIYF	TGTGCCAGCAGTTACCTCGGGACATCTGGAAACACCATATATTTT
TRBV19	TRBJ1-5	.	.	CASSIVTGYQPQHF	TGTGCCAGTAGTATTGTGACAGGTTATCAGCCCCAGCATTTT
TRBV7-6	TRBJ1-2	.	.	CASSLVSGEYGYTF	TGTGCCAGCAGCTTAGTTTCCGGGGAATATGGCTACACCTTC
TRBV5-4	TRBJ2-5	.	TRBD2	CASTLGGLAGGAETQYF	TGTGCCAGCACCCTCGGCGGACTAGCGGGGGGGGCGGAGACCCAGTACTTC
TRBV5-1	TRBJ2-2	.	.	CASSHKGSGELFF	TGCGCCAGCAGCCATAAGGGGTCCGGGGAGCTGTTTTTT
TRBV6-2/TRBV6-3	TRBJ2-3	.	.	CASSGGYTDTQYF	TGTGCCAGCAGTGGCGGCTACACAGATACGCAGTATTTT
TRBV6-5	TRBJ1-6	.	TRBD1	CASSRQGGSNSPLHF	TGTGCCAGCAGTCGACAGGGGGGAAGTAATTCACCCCTCCACTTT
TRBV4-1	TRBJ1-6	.	.	CASSQRRTNPESPLHF	TGCGCCAGCAGCCAAAGAAGGACAAATCCGGAATCACCCCTCCACTTT
TRBV27	TRBJ2-5	.	.	CASSWGGQETQYF	TGTGCCAGCAGTTGGGGCGGACAAGAGACCCAGTACTTC
TRBV5-1	TRBJ1-1	few	TRBD1	CASSLGQEAFF	TGCGCCAGCAGTTTAGGACAGGAGGCTTTCTTT
TRBV4-3	TRBJ2-5	.	.	CASSQGPTGAQETQYF	TGCGCCAGCAGCCAAGGGCCGACAGGAGCTCAAGAGACCCAGTACTTC
TRBV5-1	TRBJ1-1	.	.	CASSITTDLNTEAFF	TGCGCCAGCAGCATAACGACAGACCTGAACACTGAAGCTTTCTTT
TRBV5-1	TRBJ1-1	.	.	CASSPPTGANTEAFF	TGCGCCAGCAGCCCCCCGACAGGAGCGAACACTGAAGCTTTCTTT
TRBV6-2/TRBV6-3	TRBJ1-5	.	.	CASSYEPVSNQPQHF	TGTGCCAGCAGTTACGAGCCGGTTAGCAATCAGCCCCAGCATTTT
TRBV27	TRBJ2-3	.	.	CASSPAWTVYRQYF	TGTGCCAGCAGTCCGGCCTGGACAGTTTATCGGCAGTATTTT
TRBV5-1	TRBJ2-7	.	.	CASSLQTASYEQYF	TGCGCCAGCAGCTTACAGACAGCCTCCTACGAGCAGTACTTC
TRBV7-9	TRBJ1-6	.	.	CASSPSAITRINSPLHF	TGTGCCAGCAGCCCCTCGGCCATTACTAGGATTAATTCACCCCTCCACTTT
TRBV5-1	TRBJ1-2	.	.	CASSFSVSGPMGYTF	TGCGCCAGCAGCTTTTCTGTTTCAGGCCCTATGGGCTACACCTTC
TRBV19	TRBJ1-1	.	.	CASSIGPEWGLSNTEAFF	TGTGCCAGTAGTATAGGACCCGAGTGGGGGCTGTCGAACACTGAAGCTTTCTTT